These 18 T cell receptor beta chains share one sample of origin, sequenced in a study of blood T cell repertoires in COVID-19. Produced via immunoSEQ multiplex PCR; TCRdb's table is partial and in-frame only. Of more than 250,000 clones in the sample, 70% to 90% are singletons; the top ten hold more than 0.95%. What was sequenced was PBMCs or T cells enriched from blood (not recorded which). The receptors come from a woman aged 40 to 50 with acute COVID-19.

This rearrangement joins TRBV21-1 to TRBJ2-7; the listed D gene, TRBD1, was not tested against the DNA. TRBV21-1 has pseudogene status. CDR3 length: 19 amino acids. The CDR3 spells CASSTSGTGGLDDPYEQYV. In nucleotides, the CDR3 is TGTGCCAGCAGCACCTCCGGGACAGGGGGTTTGGACGACCCCTACGAGCAGTACGTC.

The chain is built from TRBV19 and TRBJ1-1; 7 nucleotides line up with TRBD1. The trim removed 3 bases at V and 1 base at J, leaving 2 bases unmatched. The CDR3 totals 14 residues. Germline-derived CDR1 and CDR2 are LNHDA and SQIVND (reference sequence). The CDR3 coding sequence is TGTGCCAGTAGTATCCGGGACAGGAACACTGAAGCTTTCTTT. This gives the protein CASSIRDRNTEAFF.

The table lists this clone with a count of one. This chain links TRBV7-3 with TRBJ1-5; D is ambiguous. The CDR3 spans 13 residues. Trimming cost V 2 bases and J 7 bases, with 9 bases left between them. Germline CDR1 is SGHTA and CDR2 is FQGTGA. For the CDR3, the DNA is TGTGCCAGCAGCTTAGATGGAGGCCAGCCCCAGCATTTT. Encoded protein: CASSLDGGQPQHF.

The chain recombines TRBV10-1 with TRBJ2-7; D gene ambiguous. V lost 2 bases, J lost 3 bases, and 23 bases lay in between. Germline V gene data show CDR1 as WNHNN and CDR2 as SYGVQD (reference sequence). This CDR3 is 18 amino acids long. DNA of the CDR3: TGCGCCAGCAGTGAGGGGCTCCTGATCCGGCGTCCTGGCTACGAGCAGTACGTC. It translates to CASSEGLLIRRPGYEQYV.

In its sample, this clone was seen once. The genes are TRBV10-2 and TRBJ2-1; D uncertain. The CDR3 consists of 13 residues. The ends were cut back, 8 bases at V and 2 bases at J, with 10 bases in the middle. Germline V gene lookup returns CDR1 WSHSY and CDR2 SAAADI. The CDR3 loop reads CASGVATYNEQFF. In DNA form, the CDR3 reads TGCGCCAGCGGAGTGGCTACCTACAATGAGCAGTTCTTC.

The chain carries TRBV5-1 and TRBJ1-1; weak D call: TRBD1 (5 bases). V was pared by 0 bases and J by 5 bases, with 14 bases between. The germline V gene encodes CDR1 SGHRS and CDR2 YFSETQ. This CDR3 spans 15 amino acids. As DNA, the CDR3 is TGCGCCAGCAGCTTGGGTTCCGCAGGGTGGACTGAAGCTTTCTTT. Protein product: CASSLGSAGWTEAFF. Full variable domain (rest looked up from reference TRBV5-1 and TRBJ1-1): KAGVTQTPRYLIKTRGQQVTLSCSPISGHRSVSWYQQTPGQGLQFLFEYFSETQRNKGNFPGRFSGRQFSNSRSEMNVSTLELGDSALYLCASSLGSAGWTEAFFGQGTRLTVV.

The chain links TRBV28 to TRBJ1-5; D call uncertain. Germline CDR1 is MDHEN and CDR2 is SYDVKM. Trimming left V 5 bases short and J 6 bases short, with 5 bases between. This CDR3 comprises 11 residues. CDR3 region: CASSEAQPQHF. CDR3 coding DNA: TGTGCCAGCAGTGAGGCTCAGCCCCAGCATTTT.

The CDR3 DNA is TGTGCCAGCAGTTTAAATTGGGGACAGGGTTTTATCACTGAAGCTTTCTTT. It yields the protein CASSLNWGQGFITEAFF. The chain combines TRBV28 with TRBJ1-1, with 9 bases that match TRBD1. This CDR3 has 17 residues. V trimming: 2 bases; J trimming: 4 bases; junction bases outside the gene matches: 11. Per the germline V gene, CDR1 is MDHEN and CDR2 is SYDVKM.

V and J are TRBV11-3 and TRBJ2-7; D might be TRBD2 (5 bases). Germline loops: CDR1 SGHNT, CDR2 YENEEA. V gave up 2 bases and J gave up 3 bases, with 14 bases separating them. The CDR3 has 15 amino acids. The CDR3 nucleotides are TGTGCCAGCAGCTTATTGGACTTGCGGCACTACGAGCAGTACGTC. Translating it yields CASSLLDLRHYEQYV.

This chain links TRBV5-6 with TRBJ2-7; D is possibly TRBD1 (6 bases). From germline, CDR1 is SGHDT and CDR2 YYEEEE. The CDR3 extends over 15 amino acids. V was trimmed by 0 bases and J by 2 bases, leaving 12 bases between them. In DNA form, the CDR3 reads TGTGCCAGCAGCTTGGACAGGGAAAGTCCCTACGAGCAGTACGTC. Its protein is CASSLDRESPYEQYV.

The chain joins TRBV5-1 to TRBJ2-1, with TRBD1 matching 10 bases. Germline CDR1 reads SGHRS; CDR2 reads YFSETQ. The CDR3 has 16 amino acids. V shed 4 bases and J 3 bases; nucleotides not matched to a gene: 7. The CDR3 DNA is TGCGCCAGCAGCAAAAGACAGGGGGCAGTCTACAATGAGCAGTTCTTC. This codes for CASSKRQGAVYNEQFF.

In its sample, this clone was seen a few times. V and J are TRBV10-2 and TRBJ1-6, with D perhaps matching TRBD1 (6 bases). This CDR3 has 15 residues. Germline V CDR1 and CDR2: WSHSY, SAAADI. V lost 7 bases and J 7 bases, leaving 17 bases between the germline ends. The CDR3 loop reads CASTRTGSDNSPLHF. As DNA, the CDR3 is TGCGCCAGCACCCGAACAGGGTCTGACAATTCACCCCTCCACTTT.

This rearrangement joins TRBV3-1 (or the pseudogene TRBV3-2) to TRBJ2-2; D gene uncertain. V was cut by 2 bases and J by 5 bases, with 6 bases left in between. Germline CDR1 reads LGHDT; CDR2 reads YNNKEL (reference sequence). There are 13 residues in the CDR3. CDR3 sequence reads: CASSQTETGELFF. The CDR3 DNA follows: TGTGCCAGCAGCCAAACCGAGACCGGGGAGCTGTTTTTT.

The V gene is TRBV28, the J gene TRBJ2-5; D remains ambiguous. V gave up 5 bases and J gave up 5 bases, with 6 bases separating them. The CDR3 has 11 residues. The germline V gene encodes CDR1 MDHEN and CDR2 SYDVKM. This CDR3 reads CASSVAETQYF. CDR3 bases: TGTGCCAGCAGTGTTGCGGAGACCCAGTACTTC.

CDR3 sequence reads: CASSIQGTGIGGRQYF. DNA for the CDR3: TGTGCCAGCAGTATCCAAGGGACAGGAATCGGAGGACGGCAGTACTTC. The chain carries TRBV28 and TRBJ2-7; TRBD1 matches at 8 bases. V lost 5 bases to trimming and J lost 9 bases; unmatched junction nucleotides: 18. This CDR3 is 16 amino acids long. In germline, CDR1 is MDHEN, CDR2 SYDVKM. The full variable domain, with the rest looked up from reference TRBV28 and TRBJ2-7, is DVKVTQSSRYLVKRTGEKVFLECVQDMDHENMFWYRQDPGLGLRLIYFSYDVKMKEKGDIPEGYSVSREKKERFSLILESASTNQTSMYLCASSIQGTGIGGRQYFGPGTRLTVT.

This clone was detected only once. J is TRBJ1-4 and V is TRBV6-1, with 10 bases lining up with TRBD1. The CDR3 is made up of 15 amino acids. Germline V gene data show CDR1 as MNHNS and CDR2 as SASEGT. Trimming took 1 base from V and 4 from J; bases not matched to a gene: 0. CDR3 residues: CASSEGTGGNEKLFF. CDR3 DNA sequence: TGTGCCAGCAGTGAAGGGACAGGGGGTAATGAAAAACTGTTTTTT.

This chain links TRBV12-5 with TRBJ2-6; possible D gene TRBD1, 5 bases. The CDR3 sequence is 14 residues long. From germline, CDR1 is LGHNT and CDR2 FRNRAP. Trimming took off 6 bases at V and 2 bases at J, with 8 bases between the two ends. The chain's CDR3 is CASGMGPGANVLTF. In nucleotides, the CDR3 is TGTGCTAGTGGAATGGGGCCTGGGGCCAACGTCCTGACTTTC.

The V gene is TRBV4-1, the J gene TRBJ2-7; D is undetermined. Trimming shortened V by 1 base and J by 11 bases, and 24 bases separated the two germline ends. This CDR3 is built from 16 residues. Germline V gene sequence: CDR1 MGHRA, CDR2 YSYEKL. CDR3 in DNA: TGCGCCAGCAGCCAAGGGTGGTACGGAGTCGTCGCGAGCGAGTACTTC. This sequence encodes CASSQGWYGVVASEYF.